The 8 T cell receptor beta chains below all came from one sample that was sequenced in a study of cytomegalovirus exposure and HLA in healthy donors. The study ran its PCR with 60 Vbeta and 13 Jbeta primers. The repertoire was sequenced with immunoSEQ multiplex PCR; TCRdb's copy has only in-frame clones and lacks some. This sample carries around 210,000 clones, roughly 78% of them seen once, and the ten largest clones take approximately 0.47%. Sequencing used PBMCs. These TCRs come from a boy aged 5-17 years in good health and CMV-seronegative.

The chain uses TRBV14 and TRBJ2-1, with D maybe TRBD1 (5 bases). V shed 0 bases and J shed 11 bases, with 14 bases lying between them. This CDR3 contains 14 residues. The germline CDR1 and CDR2 sequences are SGHDN and FVKESK. DNA of the CDR3: TGTGCCAGCAGCCAAGATTGGGGCAGGCAGAAGCAGTTCTTC. Encoded protein: CASSQDWGRQKQFF.

This clone was observed a handful of times. The V gene is TRBV9, the J gene TRBJ1-1; perhaps TRBD1 as D (6 bases). The CDR3 contains 15 residues. Deletions cut 0 bases from V and 10 bases from J, with 19 bases between. Germline V gene sequence: CDR1 SGDLS, CDR2 YYNGEE. This chain's CDR3 is CASSVEGRGVDTAFF. The CDR3 DNA follows: TGTGCCAGCAGCGTAGAAGGCAGGGGAGTAGATACAGCTTTCTTT.

The gene calls are TRBV2 and TRBJ1-6, with D perhaps TRBD1 (5 bases). In germline, CDR1 is SNHLY, CDR2 FYNNEI. Trimming took off 7 bases at V and 0 bases at J, with 10 bases between the two ends. The CDR3 length is 15 residues. CDR3 region: CASTQEPSYNSPLHF. In DNA form, the CDR3 reads TGTGCCAGCACACAGGAACCCTCCTATAATTCACCCCTCCACTTT.

V gene TRBV5-1 combines with J gene TRBJ2-4; the D is unclear. V dropped 0 bases and J dropped 4 bases, with 8 bases sitting between them. The CDR3 length is 14 residues. The germline gives CDR1 SGHRS, CDR2 YFSETQ. The CDR3 DNA reads as TGCGCCAGCAGCTTGGGAGGAACAAAAAACATTCAGTACTTC. This gives the protein CASSLGGTKNIQYF.

This sequence joins TRBV6-1 and TRBJ1-1; D not certain. CDR3 length equals 14 residues. V was cut by 0 bases and J by 6 bases, with 11 bases left in between. The germline gives CDR1 MNHNS, CDR2 SASEGT. In nucleotides, the CDR3 is TGTGCCAGCAGTGAAGCGCGTCTCCCGGCTGAAGCTTTCTTT. This codes for CASSEARLPAEAFF.

The chain is built from TRBV7-8 and TRBJ2-1; TRBD2 agrees at 10 bases. Trimming took 3 bases from V and 6 from J; bases not matched to a gene: 14. This CDR3 has 18 residues. The germline gives CDR1 SGHVS, CDR2 FQNEAQ. The CDR3 region has the DNA TGTGCCAGCAGCTTCCCCGCGTATGTAGCGGGAGGATCCAATGAGCAGTTCTTC. It yields the protein CASSFPAYVAGGSNEQFF.

The V and J genes are TRBV5-3 and TRBJ2-7; unclear D gene. TRBV5-3 is recorded as an ORF, its role being uncertain. Between the trimmed V and J ends, which lost 4 bases and 0 bases, there was a span of 11 bases. This CDR3 has 14 residues. CDR3 in amino acids: CARSADTNSYEQYF. The CDR3 DNA reads TGTGCCAGAAGCGCTGACACGAACTCCTACGAGCAGTACTTC.

This rearrangement joins TRBV5-4 to TRBJ2-2, with 7 bases that match TRBD1. The ends lost 6 bases at V and 4 bases at J; junction bases unmatched: 9. The germline V gene has CDR1 SGHNT and CDR2 YYREEE (reference sequence). This CDR3 has 15 residues. In DNA form, the CDR3 reads TGTGCCAGCACCAACGACAGGGCACTCACCGGGGAGCTGTTTTTT. Translated, it gives CASTNDRALTGELFF. Drawing the rest from reference TRBV5-4 and TRBJ2-2, the complete variable domain is ETGVTQSPTHLIKTRGQQVTLRCSSQSGHNTVSWYQQALGQGPQFIFQYYREEENGRGNFPPRFSGLQFPNYSSELNVNALELDDSALYLCASTNDRALTGELFFGEGSRLTVL.